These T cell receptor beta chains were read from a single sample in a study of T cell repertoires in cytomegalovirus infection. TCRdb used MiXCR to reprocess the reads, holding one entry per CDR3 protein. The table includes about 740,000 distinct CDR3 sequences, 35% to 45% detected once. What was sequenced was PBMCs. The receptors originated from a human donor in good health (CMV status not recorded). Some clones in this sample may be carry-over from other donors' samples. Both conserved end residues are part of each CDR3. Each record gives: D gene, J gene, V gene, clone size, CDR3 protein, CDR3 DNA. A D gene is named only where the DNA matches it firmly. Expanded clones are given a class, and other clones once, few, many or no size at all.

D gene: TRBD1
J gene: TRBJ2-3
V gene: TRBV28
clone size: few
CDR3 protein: CASRLLGQGAGDTQYF
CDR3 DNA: TGTGCCAGCAGACTGTTGGGACAGGGGGCGGGGGATACGCAGTATTTT

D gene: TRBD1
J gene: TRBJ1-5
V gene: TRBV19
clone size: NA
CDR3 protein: CASSINRGLGNQPQHF
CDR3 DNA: TGTGCCAGTAGTATTAACAGGGGTTTGGGCAATCAGCCCCAGCATTTT

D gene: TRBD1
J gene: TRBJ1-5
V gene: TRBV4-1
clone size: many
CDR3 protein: CASSQDRGRSPQPQHF
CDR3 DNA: TGCGCCAGCAGCCAAGATAGGGGGCGCAGCCCTCAGCCCCAGCATTTT

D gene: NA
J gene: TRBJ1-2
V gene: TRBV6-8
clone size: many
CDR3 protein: CASSYKDRGYGYTF
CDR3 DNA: TGTGCCAGCAGTTACAAGGACAGAGGCTATGGCTACACCTTC

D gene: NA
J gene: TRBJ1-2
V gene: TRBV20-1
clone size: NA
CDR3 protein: CSARDLFGGYTF
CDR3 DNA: TGCAGTGCTAGAGATCTTTTCGGTGGCTACACCTTC

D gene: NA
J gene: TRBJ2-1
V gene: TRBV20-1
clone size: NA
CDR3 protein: CSVGSRTLYNEQFF
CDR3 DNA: TGCAGTGTTGGTTCCCGGACTTTGTACAATGAGCAGTTCTTC

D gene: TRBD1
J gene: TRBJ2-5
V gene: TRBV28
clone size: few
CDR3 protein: CASSPIRDRQETQYF
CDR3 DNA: TGTGCCAGCAGTCCAATCCGGGACAGGCAAGAGACCCAGTACTTC

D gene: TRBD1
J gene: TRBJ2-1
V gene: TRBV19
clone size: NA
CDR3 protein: CASSLRTGGPYYNEQFF
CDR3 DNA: TGTGCCAGTAGTTTACGGACAGGGGGCCCATATTACAATGAGCAGTTCTTC

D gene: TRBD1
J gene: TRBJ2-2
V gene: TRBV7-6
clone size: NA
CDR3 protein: CASSSGTGTFANTGELFF
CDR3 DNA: TGTGCCAGCAGCTCCGGGACAGGGACTTTCGCGAACACCGGGGAGCTGTTTTTT

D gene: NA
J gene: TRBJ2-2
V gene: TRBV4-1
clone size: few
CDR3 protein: CASSQEVGGPTPGELFF
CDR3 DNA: TGCGCCAGCAGCCAAGAGGTTGGGGGGCCCACCCCGGGGGAGCTGTTTTTT

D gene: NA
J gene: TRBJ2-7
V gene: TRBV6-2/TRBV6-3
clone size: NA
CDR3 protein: CASSPLWLQSYEQYF
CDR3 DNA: TGTGCCAGCAGCCCCTTATGGTTACAGTCCTACGAGCAGTACTTC

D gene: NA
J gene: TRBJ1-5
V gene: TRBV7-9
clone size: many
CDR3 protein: CASSYNGPDQPQHF
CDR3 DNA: TGTGCCAGCAGCTATAACGGACCCGATCAGCCCCAGCATTTT

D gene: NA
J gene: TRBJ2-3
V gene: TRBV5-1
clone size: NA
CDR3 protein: CASSLGSFASTDTQYF
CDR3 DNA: TGCGCCAGCAGCTTGGGAAGCTTTGCTAGCACAGATACGCAGTATTTT

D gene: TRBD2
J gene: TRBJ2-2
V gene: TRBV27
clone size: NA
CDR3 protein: CASNSGSWTGELFF
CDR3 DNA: TGTGCAAGCAATAGCGGGAGTTGGACCGGGGAGCTGTTTTTT

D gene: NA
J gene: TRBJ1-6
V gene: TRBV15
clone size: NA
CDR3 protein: CATSRDKGNSPLHF
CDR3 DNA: TGTGCCACCAGCAGAGATAAAGGGAATTCACCCCTCCACTTT

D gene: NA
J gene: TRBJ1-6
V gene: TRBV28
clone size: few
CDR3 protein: CASSYGSPLHF
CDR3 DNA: TGTGCCAGCAGTTACGGGTCACCCCTCCACTTT

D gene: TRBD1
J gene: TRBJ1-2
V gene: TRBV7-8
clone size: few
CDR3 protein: CASSLDLQGFYGYTF
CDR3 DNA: TGTGCCAGCAGCTTAGATCTACAGGGGTTCTATGGCTACACCTTC

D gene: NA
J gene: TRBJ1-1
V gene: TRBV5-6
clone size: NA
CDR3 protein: CASSLMSDEAFF
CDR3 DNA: TGTGCCAGCAGCTTGATGTCAGATGAAGCTTTCTTT

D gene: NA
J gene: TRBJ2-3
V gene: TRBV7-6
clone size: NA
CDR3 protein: CASSATGEGARDTPYF
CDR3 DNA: TGTGCCAGCAGCGCCACGGGGGAGGGGGCAAGAGATACGCCGTATTTT

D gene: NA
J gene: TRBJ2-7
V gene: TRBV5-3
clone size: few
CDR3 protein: CASSFSGGGYEQYF
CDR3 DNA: TGTGCCAGCAGCTTCTCCGGGGGCGGCTACGAGCAGTACTTC

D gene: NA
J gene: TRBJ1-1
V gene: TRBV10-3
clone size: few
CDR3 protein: CAISEGRMSPGYTEAFF
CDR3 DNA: TGTGCCATCAGTGAAGGGCGGATGAGTCCGGGATACACTGAAGCTTTCTTT

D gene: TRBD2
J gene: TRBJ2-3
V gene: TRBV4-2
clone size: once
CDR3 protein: CASSQFGGRGTDTQYF
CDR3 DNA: TGTGCCAGCAGCCAATTCGGAGGGAGGGGCACAGATACGCAGTATTTT

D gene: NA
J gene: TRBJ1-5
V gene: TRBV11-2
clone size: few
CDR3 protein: CASSLDGGWDQPQHF
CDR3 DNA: TGTGCCAGCAGCTTAGATGGCGGTTGGGATCAGCCCCAGCATTTT

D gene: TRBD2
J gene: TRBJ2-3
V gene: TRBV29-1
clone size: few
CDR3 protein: CSVALAGSTDTQYF
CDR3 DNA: TGCAGCGTTGCGCTAGCGGGCAGCACAGATACGCAGTATTTT

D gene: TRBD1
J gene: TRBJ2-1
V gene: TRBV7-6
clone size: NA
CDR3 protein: CASSLSVGDRDFNEQFF
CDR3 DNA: TGTGCCAGCAGCTTATCCGTCGGGGACAGGGATTTCAATGAGCAGTTCTTC

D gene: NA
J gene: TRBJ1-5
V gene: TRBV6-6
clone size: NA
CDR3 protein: CASGAFEGAQHF
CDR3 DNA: TGTGCCAGCGGGGCCTTTGAGGGGGCCCAGCATTTT